The 26 T cell receptor beta chains below all came from one sample that was sequenced in a study of T cell responses to AZD1222 COVID-19 vaccine. Sequencing used immunoSEQ multiplex PCR; TCRdb keeps in-frame clones, though not all of them. The sample comprises 100,000 or so clones, 70% to 90% of which are singletons, and roughly 1.4% rests with the top ten. This specimen consisted of peripheral blood, obtained on day 0 of AZD1222 vaccination. The receptors were gathered from an adult in good health.

V is TRBV3-1 (or the pseudogene TRBV3-2) and J is TRBJ1-4; no reliable D call. Trimming stripped 1 base from V and 5 bases from J, with 11 bases between. The CDR3 loop spans 15 amino acids. CDR1 and CDR2 from the germline V gene are LGHDT and YNNKEL (reference sequence). In DNA, the CDR3 is TGTGCCAGCAGCCAAGGTCCGGGCCCCAATGAAAAACTGTTTTTT. Translated: CASSQGPGPNEKLFF.

This clone was seen only a few times. The rearrangement uses TRBV5-6 and TRBJ1-1; D uncertain. This CDR3 is 15 amino acids long. Germline CDR1 SGHDT, CDR2 YYEEEE. The V end was cut by 1 base, the J end by 0 bases, with 10 bases between. In nucleotides, the CDR3 is TGTGCCAGCAGCTTGTGGATCGTGGTGAACACTGAAGCTTTCTTT. Translation: CASSLWIVVNTEAFF.

The rearrangement links TRBV12-3 or TRBV12-4 to TRBJ1-1; D is uncertain. Trimming took off 1 base at V and 7 bases at J, with 10 bases between the two ends. This CDR3 region has 13 residues. In DNA, the CDR3 is TGTGCCAGCAGTTTAGGCTACCAGTTTGAAGCTTTCTTT. Amino acid sequence: CASSLGYQFEAFF.

This clone was recorded once. CDR3: CASSLVLSSYEQYF. The CDR3 region has the DNA TGTGCCAGCAGCTTAGTTCTCTCCTCCTACGAGCAGTACTTC. The chain couples TRBV11-2 to TRBJ2-7, with D unclear. The CDR3 consists of 14 residues. V gave up 1 base and J gave up 0 bases, with 7 bases separating them. Germline-derived CDR1 and CDR2 are SGHAT and FQNNGV.

This rearrangement joins TRBV20-1 to TRBJ2-1; D is undetermined. Germline V gives CDR1 DFQATT, CDR2 SNEGSKA (reference sequence). V was clipped by 4 bases and J by 2 bases, with 3 bases between them. This CDR3 is built from 11 residues. For the CDR3, the DNA is TGCAGTGCTAAGGCCTACAATGAGCAGTTCTTC. It specifies CSAKAYNEQFF.

This chain joins TRBV10-2 and TRBJ1-5; D ambiguous. Deletions cut 6 bases from V and 2 bases from J, with 11 bases between. The CDR3 has 14 amino acids. Germline assignment: CDR1 WSHSY and CDR2 SAAADI. CDR3 protein: CASRATDGNQPQHF. CDR3 DNA sequence: TGCGCCAGCAGGGCGACGGATGGCAATCAGCCCCAGCATTTT.

The V gene is TRBV5-1, the J gene TRBJ1-2, with a weak D call TRBD1 (6 bases). V lost 4 bases and J lost 3, with 16 bases in between. The CDR3 covers 15 residues. Looked up from germline, CDR1 is SGHRS and CDR2 is YFSETQ. Here the CDR3 reads CASSRGMSRDYGYTF. The DNA for the CDR3 is TGCGCCAGCAGCAGGGGGATGAGCAGGGACTATGGCTACACCTTC.

This clone was recorded once. The chain uses TRBV30 and TRBJ1-1; perhaps TRBD1 as D (5 bases). V lost 2 bases to trimming and J lost 0 bases, with 10 bases between them. Germline V CDR1 and CDR2: GTSNPN, SVGIG (reference sequence). The CDR3 runs to 14 residues. The CDR3 nucleotides read TGTGCCTGGAGTCCCGGGGGGATGAACACTGAAGCTTTCTTT. This gives the protein CAWSPGGMNTEAFF.

The rearrangement joins TRBV27 to TRBJ2-3; maybe TRBD1 (5 bases). The V gene lost 5 bases and the J gene lost 3 bases, with 12 bases spanning the gap. The CDR3 is 14 residues long. Germline V gene sequence: CDR1 MNHEY, CDR2 SMNVEV (reference sequence). DNA for the CDR3: TGTGCCAGCAGTCTCTCAGGGTTAACAGATACGCAGTATTTT. This gives the protein CASSLSGLTDTQYF.

The CDR3 DNA reads TGCAGCGCCCCGGGAGGTGGAGGGTCTAACTATGGCTACACCTTC. This gives the protein CSAPGGGGSNYGYTF. This chain joins TRBV29-1 and TRBJ1-2; no clear D. The CDR3 contains 15 residues. Trimming took 7 bases from V and 0 from J, leaving 18 bases between them. Germline CDR1 is SQVTM and CDR2 is ANQGSEA.

The CDR3 DNA follows: TGCGCCAGCAGCTTGGAGGGGCTAGCGGGGGTAAGGCAGTTCTTC. This sequence encodes CASSLEGLAGVRQFF. The rearrangement uses TRBV5-1 and TRBJ2-1; 10 nucleotides line up with TRBD2. From germline, CDR1 is SGHRS and CDR2 YFSETQ. This CDR3 has 15 amino acids. Trimming removed 0 bases from V and 12 bases from J; junction bases left unmatched: 9.

V is TRBV6-2 or TRBV6-3 and J is TRBJ2-1; D remains unclear. The CDR3 is 14 residues long. The V end lost 5 bases, the J end lost 6 bases, and 14 bases lay between the germline ends. Germline V gene sequence: CDR1 MNHEY, CDR2 SVGEGT. CDR3 DNA sequence: TGTGCCAGCAGTCAGACTCCTAGTGTCAATGAGCAGTTCTTC. As protein: CASSQTPSVNEQFF.

The rearrangement joins TRBV9 to TRBJ2-1; 8 bases are shared with TRBD2. The CDR3 sequence is 14 residues long. Germline-derived CDR1 and CDR2 are SGDLS and YYNGEE. The J segment lost 3 bases and the V segment lost 4 bases, leaving 3 bases of the junction unmatched. CDR3 loop: CASSITSGYNEQFF. As DNA, the CDR3 is TGTGCCAGCAGCATAACTAGCGGCTACAATGAGCAGTTCTTC.

The chain couples TRBV6-5 to TRBJ1-5; D may be TRBD1 (5 bases). CDR1 is MNHEY and CDR2 is SVGAGI in the germline V gene. The CDR3 contains 14 residues. V was pared by 5 bases and J by 7 bases, with 15 bases between. For the CDR3, the DNA is TGTGCCAGCAGTATGCTAAGGGGTGGACAGCCCCAGCATTTT. Translation gives CASSMLRGGQPQHF.

The chain recombines TRBV29-1 with TRBJ1-2; D is possibly TRBD1 (5 bases). CDR1 and CDR2 (germline): SQVTM, ANQGSEA. V was pared by 6 bases and J by 5 bases, with 19 bases between. The CDR3 covers 14 residues. DNA of the CDR3: TGCAGCGTCCCCATTCTGGCAGGGAGTTATGGCTACACCTTC. Amino acid sequence: CSVPILAGSYGYTF.

This clone turned up a few times. This chain connects TRBV28 to TRBJ1-4, with 8 bases lining up with TRBD1. The CDR3 has 15 residues. CDR1 and CDR2 (germline): MDHEN, SYDVKM. The V gene end was trimmed by 6 bases and the J gene end by 8 bases; junction bases not matched to a gene: 11. CDR3 sequence reads: CASSGEDRAREKLFF. For the CDR3, the DNA is TGTGCCAGCAGCGGAGAGGACAGGGCACGGGAAAAACTGTTTTTT.

CDR3 residues: CASSAREETQYF. In DNA, the CDR3 is TGTGCCAGCAGTGCCCGGGAAGAGACCCAGTACTTC. This chain links TRBV12-3 or TRBV12-4 with TRBJ2-5; D uncertain. The CDR3 loop spans 12 amino acids. V gave up 5 bases and J gave up 3 bases, with 7 bases separating them.

This clone showed up just a few times. The V and J genes are TRBV15 and TRBJ1-2; the D is unclear. This CDR3 spans 13 amino acids. V lost 1 base and J 8 bases, leaving 11 bases between the germline ends. Germline CDR1 is LNHNV and CDR2 is YYDKDF (reference sequence). The CDR3 DNA sequence: TGTGCCACCAGCAGAGGCACTGCAAGGGGCTACACCTTC. Protein product: CATSRGTARGYTF.

CDR3 in amino acids: CASIPRWMNTEAFF. The DNA of the CDR3 is TGTGCCAGCATCCCTAGGTGGATGAACACTGAAGCTTTCTTT. This chain links TRBV28 with TRBJ1-1; D remains ambiguous. From germline, CDR1 is MDHEN and CDR2 SYDVKM. With 7 bases removed from V and 0 bases from J, the gap between germline ends came to 12 bases. The CDR3 covers 14 residues.

This clone occurred a few times. V and J are TRBV3-1 (or the pseudogene TRBV3-2) and TRBJ1-2; 7 positions match TRBD1. Germline CDR1 is LGHDT and CDR2 is YNNKEL (reference sequence). The trim removed 3 bases at V and 4 bases at J, leaving 2 bases unmatched. The CDR3 contains 13 residues. Here the CDR3 reads CASSHGQAYGYTF. CDR3 DNA sequence: TGTGCCAGCAGCCACGGACAGGCCTATGGCTACACCTTC.

This chain uses TRBV4-1 with TRBJ1-5; weak D call: TRBD1 (5 bases). The ends were cut back, 1 base at V and 0 bases at J, with 16 bases in the middle. This CDR3 has 18 amino acids. Germline CDR1 reads MGHRA; CDR2 reads YSYEKL. CDR3 in DNA: TGCGCCAGCAGCCAAGGGAGGGTGGGGACCGCTAGCAATCAGCCCCAGCATTTT. It encodes CASSQGRVGTASNQPQHF.

The rearrangement links TRBV29-1 to TRBJ2-7; D is perhaps TRBD1 or TRBD2 (5 bases each). Deletions cut 4 bases from V and 6 bases from J, with 13 bases between. The CDR3 is made up of 12 amino acids. CDR1 and CDR2 (germline): SQVTM, ANQGSEA. CDR3 sequence (DNA): TGCAGCGTTGGGGGGAGCAACTCCGAGCAGTACTTC. This codes for CSVGGSNSEQYF.

This clone came up once. The gene calls are TRBV19 and TRBJ1-2, with TRBD1 identical over 12 bases. Germline-derived CDR1 and CDR2 are LNHDA and SQIVND (reference sequence). CDR3 length equals 24 residues. V lost 3 bases to trimming and J lost 3 bases; unmatched junction nucleotides: 29. This CDR3 reads CASSIRRGQGASGQQRVQHYGYTF. The CDR3 DNA reads as TGTGCCAGTAGTATTCGTCGGGGACAGGGGGCATCAGGGCAACAGCGTGTCCAGCACTATGGCTACACCTTC.

The chain combines TRBV15 with TRBJ1-5; no clear D gene. Per germline, CDR1 LNHNV and CDR2 YYDKDF (reference sequence). Trimming pared 0 bases from V and 0 bases from J, leaving 9 bases between. The CDR3 has 16 residues. CDR3 coding DNA: TGTGCCACCAGCAGAGATGGAGAATATAGCAATCAGCCCCAGCATTTT. This gives the protein CATSRDGEYSNQPQHF.

This rearrangement joins TRBV6-2 or TRBV6-3 to TRBJ1-5; 9 bases are shared with TRBD1. Germline CDR1 MNHEY, CDR2 SVGEGT. V lost 6 bases and J lost 7; bases outside the gene matches: 10. The length of the CDR3 is 15 residues. Written as DNA, the CDR3 is TGTGCCAGCAGCATCGGGACAGGGAAGAGGCAGCCCCAGCATTTT. Translating gives CASSIGTGKRQPQHF.

This chain links TRBV28 with TRBJ1-2, with 10 bases identical to TRBD1. There are 12 residues in the CDR3. The V and J ends lost 6 bases and 11 bases, in that order; junction bases with no gene match: 6. Germline V gene lookup returns CDR1 MDHEN and CDR2 SYDVKM. CDR3 region: CASSTRDRGYTF. CDR3 sequence (DNA): TGTGCCAGCAGCACTCGGGACAGGGGATACACCTTC.